Shown below are 5 T cell receptor beta chains from a single sample sequenced in a study of CD8 T cells in Susac syndrome. It was with random hexamers that roughly 0.45 to 1 ug RNA was reverse transcribed. TCRdb reprocessed the immunoSEQ multiplex PCR reads via MiXCR and lists one record per CDR3 protein. Of 150,000 or so distinct CDR3 sequences in the sample, around 95% were seen once. The sequenced sample was CD4+ T cells from PBMCs. The receptors here all came from a human donor with Susac syndrome.

CDR3 protein: CASTYRGPNQPQHF. As DNA, the CDR3 is TGTGCCAGCACCTATCGGGGGCCTAATCAGCCCCAGCATTTT. The genes are TRBV6-2 or TRBV6-3 and TRBJ1-5; TRBD1 is a possible D gene (6 bases). CDR3 length: 14 amino acids. Per the germline V gene, CDR1 is MNHEY and CDR2 is SVGEGT. V lost 7 bases, J lost 4 bases, and 14 bases lay in between.

The chain links TRBV9 to TRBJ2-1; D may be TRBD1 or TRBD2 (5 bases each). CDR1 and CDR2 from the germline V gene are SGDLS and YYNGEE. V shed 0 bases and J shed 0 bases, with 7 bases lying between them. The CDR3 has 15 residues. The CDR3 is CASSVAGTSYNEQFF. CDR3 nucleotide sequence: TGTGCCAGCAGCGTAGCCGGGACCTCCTACAATGAGCAGTTCTTC.

The V gene is TRBV28, the J gene TRBJ2-5; D is undetermined. The V end lost 6 bases, the J end lost 2 bases, and 13 bases lay between the germline ends. This CDR3 is 14 amino acids long. The germline CDR1 and CDR2 sequences are MDHEN and SYDVKM. CDR3 in amino acids: CASSPGGPQETQYF. DNA of the CDR3: TGTGCCAGCAGCCCCGGTGGCCCTCAAGAGACCCAGTACTTC.

The chain employs TRBV30 and TRBJ2-5; TRBD2 matches 7 bases. The germline CDR1 and CDR2 sequences are GTSNPN and SVGIG (reference sequence). The trim removed 0 bases at V and 2 bases at J, leaving 6 bases unmatched. The CDR3 spans 15 residues. The CDR3 sequence is CAWSVMGGRQETQYF. As DNA, the CDR3 is TGTGCCTGGAGTGTTATGGGAGGGCGGCAAGAGACCCAGTACTTC. Full variable domain (missing parts from reference TRBV30 and TRBJ2-5): SQTIHQWPATLVQPVGSPLSLECTVEGTSNPNLYWYRQAAGRGLQLLFYSVGIGQISSEVPQNLSASRPQDRQFILSSKKLLLSDSGFYLCAWSVMGGRQETQYFGPGTRLLVL.

The V and J genes are TRBV4-1 and TRBJ2-3, with TRBD2 matching over 9 bases. CDR1 is MGHRA, CDR2 YSYEKL, per germline. The CDR3 extends over 16 amino acids. The V segment lost 5 bases and the J segment 0 bases; nucleotides outside the gene matches: 6. The CDR3 here is CASSKRTSDSTDTQYF. CDR3 sequence (DNA): TGCGCCAGCAGCAAAAGGACTAGCGACAGCACAGATACGCAGTATTTT.